This T cell receptor beta chain was observed in a study of CD8 T cells in ankylosing spondylitis. This clonotype was seen only a few times. Antigen specificity is unknown. Each TCR beta library was made by quantitative 5'-RACE that incorporated molecular barcodes. TCRdb re-called the 5' RACE reads with MiXCR, one entry per CDR3 protein. The repertoire holds some 840,000 distinct CDR3 sequences, with 12% as singletons. Whole-study results and caveats: Before this, some motif variants had been reported in reactive arthritis synovial fluid and blood. Seemingly distinctive of ankylosing spondylitis blood was a TCR beta motif formed by eight highly homologous variants.

The TCR sequence derives from a male donor with ankylosing spondylitis. Sequencing used blood, either unsorted or a sorted T cell fraction (not recorded which).

This chain's CDR3 is CASSSSGVGTRAFF. The CDR3 nucleotides are TGTGCCAGCAGCTCATCAGGCGTCGGGACCCGGGCTTTCTTT. This rearrangement joins TRBV11-2 to TRBJ1-1; tentatively, D is TRBD1 (5 bases). Between the trimmed V and J ends, which lost 4 bases and 11 bases, there was a span of 20 bases. Germline CDR1 SGHAT, CDR2 FQNNGV. This CDR3 is built from 14 residues. The variable domain in full, with the rest retrieved from reference TRBV11-2 and TRBJ1-1, is EAGVAQSPRYKIIEKRQSVAFWCNPISGHATLYWYQQILGQGPKLLIQFQNNGVVDDSQLPKDRFSAERLKGVDSTLKIQPAKLEDSAVYLCASSSSGVGTRAFFGQGTRLTVV.